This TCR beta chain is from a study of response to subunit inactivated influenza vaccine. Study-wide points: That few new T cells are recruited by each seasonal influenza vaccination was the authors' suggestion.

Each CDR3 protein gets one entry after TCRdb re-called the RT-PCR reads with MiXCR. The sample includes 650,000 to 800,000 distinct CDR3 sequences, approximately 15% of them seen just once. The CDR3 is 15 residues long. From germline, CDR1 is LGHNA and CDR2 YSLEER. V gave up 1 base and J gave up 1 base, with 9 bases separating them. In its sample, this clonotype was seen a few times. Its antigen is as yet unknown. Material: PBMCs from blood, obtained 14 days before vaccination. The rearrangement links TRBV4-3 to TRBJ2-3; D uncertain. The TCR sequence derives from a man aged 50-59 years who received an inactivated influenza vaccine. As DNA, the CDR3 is TGCGCCAGCAGCCAAGCTGACGGCCGCACAGATACGCAGTATTTT. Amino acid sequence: CASSQADGRTDTQYF.